One sample yielded the 14 T cell receptor beta chains listed below, sequenced in a study of blood T cells in healthy people across ages. Then a second PCR, running roughly 7 to 12 cycles, was carried out with a sample-barcoded 5' primer and a J-beta primer mix. TCRdb recomputed calls from the 5' RACE reads with MiXCR, one row per CDR3 protein. The sample lists hundreds of thousands of distinct CDR3 sequences, more than 50% occurring once. The material sequenced was blood. The receptors stem from a man aged 35 to 55 in good health.

This rearrangement joins TRBV12-3 or TRBV12-4 to TRBJ1-2; no definite D call. This CDR3 comprises 13 residues. V was cut by 5 bases and J by 6 bases, with 13 bases left in between. In DNA form, the CDR3 reads TGTGCCAGCAGTCCCAAGGACGACGATGGCTACACCTTC. This translates into CASSPKDDDGYTF.

A few counts support this clonotype. This sequence joins TRBV7-2 and TRBJ2-5; D is undetermined. CDR1 is SGHTA, CDR2 FQGNSA, per germline. Trimming stripped 5 bases from V and 5 bases from J, with 15 bases between. CDR3 size: 14 residues. In DNA, the CDR3 is TGTGCCAGCAGCCCCATCCGGACCAGCGAGACCCAGTACTTC. Residues: CASSPIRTSETQYF.

There are a few counts of this clonotype. This chain links TRBV29-1 with TRBJ2-2; 9 nucleotides match TRBD2. The CDR3 consists of 15 residues. CDR1 and CDR2 (germline): SQVTM, ANQGSEA. The V gene end was trimmed by 4 bases and the J gene end by 7 bases; junction bases not matched to a gene: 10. Written as DNA, the CDR3 is TGCAGCGTTGTAGAGCGGGAGGCCGGGGGCGGGGAGCTGTTTTTT. Protein product: CSVVEREAGGGELFF.

The V and J genes are TRBV13 and TRBJ2-7; D may be TRBD1 (5 bases). V lost 7 bases and J lost 7, with 23 bases in between. The CDR3 sequence is 15 residues long. Germline CDR1 PRHDT, CDR2 FYEKMQ (reference sequence). This CDR3 is CASNPINEGDGEQYF. Here the CDR3 DNA reads TGTGCCAGCAACCCGATCAATGAAGGGGATGGGGAGCAGTACTTC.

The chain is built from TRBV14 and TRBJ2-1; a possible D gene is TRBD1 (6 bases). V gave up 1 base and J gave up 4 bases, with 8 bases separating them. Germline V gene sequence: CDR1 SGHDN, CDR2 FVKESK. This CDR3 spans 14 amino acids. CDR3 region: CASSQAQGYNEQFF. CDR3 coding DNA: TGTGCCAGCAGCCAAGCACAGGGATACAATGAGCAGTTCTTC.

The CDR3 DNA is TGTGCCAGCAGTTTCTTCGGACAGGGTGGGGAAAAACTGTTTTTT. Amino acids: CASSFFGQGGEKLFF. The chain is built from TRBV12-3 or TRBV12-4 and TRBJ1-4; TRBD1 agrees at 8 bases. This CDR3 contains 15 residues. J lost 8 bases, V lost 3 bases, and 8 bases had no gene match.

The J gene is TRBJ2-5, the V gene TRBV6-1; a weak D match, TRBD1 (5 bases). The CDR3 contains 16 residues. Looked up from germline, CDR1 is MNHNS and CDR2 is SASEGT. V gave up 7 bases and J gave up 2 bases, with 20 bases separating them. The chain's CDR3 is CASTEAAGLNQETQYF. The CDR3 DNA reads as TGTGCCAGCACCGAGGCGGCAGGGTTAAATCAAGAGACCCAGTACTTC.

This clonotype has only a few counts. The chain carries TRBV5-1 and TRBJ2-7; weak D call: TRBD1 (5 bases). The V end was cut by 4 bases, the J end by 3 bases, with 17 bases between. Germline CDR1 is SGHRS and CDR2 is YFSETQ. This CDR3 region has 15 residues. The CDR3 spells CASSPGFADVYEQYF. The CDR3 bases are TGCGCCAGCAGCCCAGGGTTTGCGGACGTCTACGAGCAGTACTTC.

This clonotype was seen a handful of times. The genes are TRBV6-5 and TRBJ2-3, with 10 bases identical to TRBD1. With V trimmed by 6 bases and J by 5 bases, 8 bases remained unmatched. The CDR3 loop spans 15 amino acids. CDR1 and CDR2 (germline): MNHEY, SVGAGI. Here the CDR3 DNA reads TGTGCCAGCAGCCCGGGACAGGGGAAGGTAGATACGCAGTATTTT. This codes for CASSPGQGKVDTQYF.

The rearrangement links TRBV27 to TRBJ1-6; 9 nucleotides agree with TRBD1. Losses at the gene ends were 0 bases for V and 9 bases for J; bases not matched to a gene: 6. From germline, CDR1 is MNHEY and CDR2 SMNVEV (reference sequence). The CDR3 is 16 amino acids. The CDR3 is CASSLSWDRVGSPLHF. The CDR3, as DNA: TGTGCCAGCAGTTTATCTTGGGACAGGGTGGGTTCACCCCTCCACTTT.

This clonotype occurred a few times. The chain carries TRBV5-1 and TRBJ1-1, with D perhaps matching TRBD1 (5 bases). The CDR3 runs 14 residues. Germline V CDR1 and CDR2: SGHRS, YFSETQ. Trimming took 0 bases from V and 3 from J, leaving 9 bases between them. CDR3 sequence: CASSLAGVYTEAFF. The CDR3 bases are TGCGCCAGCAGCTTGGCGGGGGTGTACACTGAAGCTTTCTTT.

The V call is TRBV12-5, the J call TRBJ2-1, with 8 bases identical to TRBD1. V lost 6 bases to trimming and J lost 3 bases; unmatched junction nucleotides: 7. Germline V lookup: CDR1 LGHNT, CDR2 FRNRAP. The CDR3 is made up of 15 amino acids. The CDR3 DNA is TGTGCTAGTGGGAATAAGACAGGGGACTACAATGAGCAGTTCTTC. Translation: CASGNKTGDYNEQFF.

The J gene is TRBJ2-6, the V gene TRBV4-1, with D possibly matching TRBD1 (6 bases). This CDR3 spans 19 amino acids. Germline V gene data show CDR1 as MGHRA and CDR2 as YSYEKL. The germline V and J ends were trimmed by 4 bases and 0 bases, with 19 bases remaining between them. This chain's CDR3 is CASSLTGGRIGSGANVLTF. The CDR3 nucleotides read TGCGCCAGCAGCCTGACAGGTGGTCGGATAGGCTCTGGGGCCAACGTCCTGACTTTC.

This sequence joins TRBV5-1 and TRBJ1-1; D might be TRBD1 (6 bases). This CDR3 has 17 residues. The germline V gene has CDR1 SGHRS and CDR2 YFSETQ. V was trimmed by 4 bases and J by 0 bases, leaving 19 bases between them. The CDR3 DNA sequence: TGCGCCAGCAGCATCGAGGGCAGGACAGCCATGAACACTGAAGCTTTCTTT. It translates to CASSIEGRTAMNTEAFF. The whole variable domain, filled in from reference TRBV5-1 and TRBJ1-1, reads KAGVTQTPRYLIKTRGQQVTLSCSPISGHRSVSWYQQTPGQGLQFLFEYFSETQRNKGNFPGRFSGRQFSNSRSEMNVSTLELGDSALYLCASSIEGRTAMNTEAFFGQGTRLTVV.